Described below is a single TCR beta chain sequence and its context. The data stem from a study of blood T cell repertoires in COVID-19. Looking at the study overall: Whether acute or convalescent, the COVID-19 samples came from the United States, Italy and Spain. Sources were T cells, B-cell-depleted T cells, or PBMCs; the material itself was cDNA or gDNA.

Clones were read by immunoSEQ multiplex PCR, and TCRdb kept only the in-frame ones, dropping some. The table includes roughly 460,000 clones, 70% to 90% detected once. Seattle cases were enrolled at active infection and followed longitudinally. V was pared by 2 bases and J by 5 bases, with 9 bases between. This CDR3 is 13 amino acids long. The rearrangement uses TRBV12-3 or TRBV12-4 and TRBJ2-5, with D hard to call. This clonotype originated in a man between 18 and 35 years old with COVID-19, enrolled during active disease. Sequencing was done on a sample of peripheral blood. This CDR3 is CASSLPSRETQYF. The CDR3 coding sequence is TGTGCCAGCAGTTTACCGAGCCGGGAGACCCAGTACTTC.